Listed here is a single T cell receptor beta chain. Antigen: not known. These data are taken from a study of cytotoxic CD8 clonotypes in ibrutinib-treated CLL. Study findings and constraints: Clonality increased at ibrutinib response and stayed stable in sustained remission. At progression, however, it fell back toward baseline.

Trimming shortened V by 6 bases and J by 1 base, and 12 bases separated the two germline ends. The germline V gene encodes CDR1 MDHEN and CDR2 SYDVKM. The CDR3 contains 14 residues. Measured with immunoSEQ multiplex PCR; TCRdb has only the in-frame clones, and not every one. This sample carries over 150,000 clones, over 60% of them seen once, and the ten largest clones take roughly 13%. The sample was PBMCs, taken after 24 months of ibrutinib treatment. The sequence was obtained from a human donor with chronic lymphocytic leukemia. The J gene is TRBJ1-1, the V gene TRBV28; D is uncertain. The CDR3 reads CASRPGPQNTEAFF. The CDR3 region has the DNA TGTGCCAGCAGACCCGGGCCCCAGAACACTGAAGCTTTCTTT.